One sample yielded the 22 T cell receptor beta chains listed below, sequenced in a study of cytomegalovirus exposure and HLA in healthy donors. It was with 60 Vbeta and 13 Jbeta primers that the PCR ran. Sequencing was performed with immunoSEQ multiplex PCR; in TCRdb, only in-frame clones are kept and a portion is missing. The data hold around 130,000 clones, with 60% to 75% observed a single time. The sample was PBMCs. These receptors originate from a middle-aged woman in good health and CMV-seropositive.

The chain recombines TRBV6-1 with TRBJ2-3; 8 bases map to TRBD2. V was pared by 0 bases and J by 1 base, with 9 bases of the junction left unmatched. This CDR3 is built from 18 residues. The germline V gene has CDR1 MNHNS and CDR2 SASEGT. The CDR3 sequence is CASSEALQSTSGTDTQYF. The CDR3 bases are TGTGCCAGCAGTGAAGCGCTTCAGTCGACTAGCGGCACAGATACGCAGTATTTT.

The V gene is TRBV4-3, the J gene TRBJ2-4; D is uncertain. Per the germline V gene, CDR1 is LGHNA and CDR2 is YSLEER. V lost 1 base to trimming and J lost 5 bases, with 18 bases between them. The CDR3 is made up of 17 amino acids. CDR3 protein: CASSQVLHLEKENIQYF. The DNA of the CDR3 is TGCGCCAGCAGCCAAGTACTACACCTGGAGAAGGAAAACATTCAGTACTTC.

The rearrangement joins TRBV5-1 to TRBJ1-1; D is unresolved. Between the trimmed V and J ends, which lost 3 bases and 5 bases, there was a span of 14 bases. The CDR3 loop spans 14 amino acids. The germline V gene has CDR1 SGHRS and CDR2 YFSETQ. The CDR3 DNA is TGCGCCAGCAGCTCTGCACCGCCTATGACTGAAGCTTTCTTT. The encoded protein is CASSSAPPMTEAFF.

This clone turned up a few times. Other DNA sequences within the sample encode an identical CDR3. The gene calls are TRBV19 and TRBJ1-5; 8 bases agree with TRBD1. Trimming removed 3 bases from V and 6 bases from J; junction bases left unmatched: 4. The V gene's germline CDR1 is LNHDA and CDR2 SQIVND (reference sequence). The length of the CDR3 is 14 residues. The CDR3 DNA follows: TGTGCCAGTAGTATTCAGGGGGCGGGTCAGCCCCAGCATTTT. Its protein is CASSIQGAGQPQHF. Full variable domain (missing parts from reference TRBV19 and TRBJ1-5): DGGITQSPKYLFRKEGQNVTLSCEQNLNHDAMYWYRQDPGQGLRLIYYSQIVNDFQKGDIAEGYSVSREKKESFPLTVTSAQKNPTAFYLCASSIQGAGQPQHFGDGTRLSIL.

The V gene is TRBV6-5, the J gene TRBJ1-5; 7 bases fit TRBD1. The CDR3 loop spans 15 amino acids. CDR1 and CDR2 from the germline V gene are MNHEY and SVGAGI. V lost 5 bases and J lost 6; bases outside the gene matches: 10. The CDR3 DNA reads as TGTGCCAGCAGTGGGGGACAGAGGGGGACTCAGCCCCAGCATTTT. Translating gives CASSGGQRGTQPQHF.

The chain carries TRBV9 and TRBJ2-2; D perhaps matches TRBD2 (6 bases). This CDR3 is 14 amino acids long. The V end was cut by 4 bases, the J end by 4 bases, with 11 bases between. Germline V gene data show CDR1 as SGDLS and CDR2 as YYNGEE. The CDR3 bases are TGTGCCAGCAGCCAAAGCGGGCCCACCGGGGAGCTGTTTTTT. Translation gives CASSQSGPTGELFF.

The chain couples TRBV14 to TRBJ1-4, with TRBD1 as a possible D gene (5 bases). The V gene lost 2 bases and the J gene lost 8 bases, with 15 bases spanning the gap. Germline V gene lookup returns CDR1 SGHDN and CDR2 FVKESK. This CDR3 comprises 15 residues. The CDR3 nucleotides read TGTGCCAGCAGCCAAATCGGGGGAAGGGAAGAAAAACTGTTTTTT. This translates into CASSQIGGREEKLFF.

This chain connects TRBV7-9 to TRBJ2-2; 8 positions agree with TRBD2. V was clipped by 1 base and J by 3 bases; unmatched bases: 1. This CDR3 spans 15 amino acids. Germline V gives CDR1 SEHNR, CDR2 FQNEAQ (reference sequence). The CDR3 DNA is TGTGCCAGCAGCTTAGTAGCGGGATACACCGGGGAGCTGTTTTTT. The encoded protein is CASSLVAGYTGELFF. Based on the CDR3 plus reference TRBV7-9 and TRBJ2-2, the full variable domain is DTGVSQNPRHKITKRGQNVTFRCDPISEHNRLYWYRQTLGQGPEFLTYFQNEAQLEKSRLLSDRFSAERPKGSFSTLEIQRTEQGDSAMYLCASSLVAGYTGELFFGEGSRLTVL.

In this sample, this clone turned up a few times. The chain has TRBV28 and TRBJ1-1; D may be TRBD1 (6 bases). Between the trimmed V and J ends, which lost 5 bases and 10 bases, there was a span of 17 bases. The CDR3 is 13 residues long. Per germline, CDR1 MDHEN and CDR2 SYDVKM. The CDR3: CASSRGDNPGAFF. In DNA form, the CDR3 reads TGTGCCAGCAGTAGAGGGGACAATCCGGGAGCTTTCTTT.

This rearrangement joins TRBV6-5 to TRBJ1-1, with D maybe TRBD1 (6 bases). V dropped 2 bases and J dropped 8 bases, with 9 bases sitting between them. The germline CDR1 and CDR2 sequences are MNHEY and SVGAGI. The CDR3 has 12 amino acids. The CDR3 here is CASSYNRVEAFF. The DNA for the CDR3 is TGTGCCAGCAGTTACAACAGGGTCGAAGCTTTCTTT.

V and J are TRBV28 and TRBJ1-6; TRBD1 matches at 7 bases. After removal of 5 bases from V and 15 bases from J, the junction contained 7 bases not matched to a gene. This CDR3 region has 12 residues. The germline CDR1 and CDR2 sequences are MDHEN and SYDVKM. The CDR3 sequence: CASSQTGALLHF. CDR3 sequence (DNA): TGTGCCAGCAGTCAAACAGGGGCACTCCTCCACTTT.

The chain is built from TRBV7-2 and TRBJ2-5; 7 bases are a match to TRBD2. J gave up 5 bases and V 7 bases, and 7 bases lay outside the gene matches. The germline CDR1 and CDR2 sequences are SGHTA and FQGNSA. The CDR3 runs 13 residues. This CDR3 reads CASKTGGGETQYF. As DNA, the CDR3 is TGTGCCAGCAAGACGGGAGGTGGGGAGACCCAGTACTTC.

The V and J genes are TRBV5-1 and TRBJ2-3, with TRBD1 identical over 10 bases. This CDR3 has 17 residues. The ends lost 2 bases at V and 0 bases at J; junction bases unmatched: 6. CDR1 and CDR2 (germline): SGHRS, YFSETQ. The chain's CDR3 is CASSFGTGAPSTDTQYF. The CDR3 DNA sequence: TGCGCCAGCAGCTTCGGGACAGGGGCTCCTAGCACAGATACGCAGTATTTT.

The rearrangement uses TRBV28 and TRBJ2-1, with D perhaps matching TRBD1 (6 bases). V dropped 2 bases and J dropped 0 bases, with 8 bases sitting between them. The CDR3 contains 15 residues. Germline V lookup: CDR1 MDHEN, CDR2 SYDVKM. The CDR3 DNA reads TGTGCCAGCAGTTTAACAGGGAGCTCCTACAATGAGCAGTTCTTC. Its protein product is CASSLTGSSYNEQFF.

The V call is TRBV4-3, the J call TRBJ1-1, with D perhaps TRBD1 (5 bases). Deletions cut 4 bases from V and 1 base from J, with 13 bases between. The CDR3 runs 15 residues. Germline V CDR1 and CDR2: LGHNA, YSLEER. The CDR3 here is CASSPGPDRNTEAFF. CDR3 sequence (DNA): TGCGCCAGCAGCCCCGGCCCCGACAGGAACACTGAAGCTTTCTTT.

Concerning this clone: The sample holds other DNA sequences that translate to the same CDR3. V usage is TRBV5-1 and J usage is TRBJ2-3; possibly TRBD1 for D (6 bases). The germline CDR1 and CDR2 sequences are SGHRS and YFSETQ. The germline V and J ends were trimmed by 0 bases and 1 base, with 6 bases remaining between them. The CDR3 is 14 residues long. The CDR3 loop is CASSLAGGTDTQYF. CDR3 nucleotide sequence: TGCGCCAGCAGCTTGGCAGGGGGCACAGATACGCAGTATTTT.

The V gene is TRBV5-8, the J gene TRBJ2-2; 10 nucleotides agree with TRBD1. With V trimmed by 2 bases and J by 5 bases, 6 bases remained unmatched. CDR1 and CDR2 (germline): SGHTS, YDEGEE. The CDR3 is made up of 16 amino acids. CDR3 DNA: TGTGCCAGCAGCTTACCGGGACAGGGGAGTACCGGGGAGCTGTTTTTT. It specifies CASSLPGQGSTGELFF. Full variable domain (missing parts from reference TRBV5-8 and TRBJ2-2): EAGVTQSPTHLIKTRGQQATLRCSPISGHTSVYWYQQALGLGLQFLLWYDEGEERNRGNFPPRFSGRQFPNYSSELNVNALELEDSALYLCASSLPGQGSTGELFFGEGSRLTVL.

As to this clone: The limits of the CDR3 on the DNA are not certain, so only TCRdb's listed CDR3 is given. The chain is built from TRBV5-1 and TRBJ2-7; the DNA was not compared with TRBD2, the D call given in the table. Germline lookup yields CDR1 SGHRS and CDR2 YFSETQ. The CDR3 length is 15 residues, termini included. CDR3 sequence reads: CASSSSGKRLYEQYF.

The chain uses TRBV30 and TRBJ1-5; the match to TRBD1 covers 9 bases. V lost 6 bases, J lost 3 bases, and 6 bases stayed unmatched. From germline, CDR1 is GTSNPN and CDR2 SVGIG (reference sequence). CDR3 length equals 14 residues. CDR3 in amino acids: CACNRGRLNQPQHF. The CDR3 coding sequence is TGTGCCTGCAACAGGGGGCGACTCAATCAGCCCCAGCATTTT.

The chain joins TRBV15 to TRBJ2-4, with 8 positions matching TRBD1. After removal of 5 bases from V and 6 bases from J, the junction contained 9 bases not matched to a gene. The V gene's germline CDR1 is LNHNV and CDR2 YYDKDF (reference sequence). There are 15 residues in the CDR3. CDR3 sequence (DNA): TGTGCCACCAGCGATCCAGGACAGGGTAGAAACATTCAGTACTTC. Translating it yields CATSDPGQGRNIQYF.

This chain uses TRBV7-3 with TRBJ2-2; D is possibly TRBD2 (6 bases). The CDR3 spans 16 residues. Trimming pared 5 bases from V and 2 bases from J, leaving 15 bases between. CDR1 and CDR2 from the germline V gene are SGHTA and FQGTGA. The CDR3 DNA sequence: TGTGCCAGCAGCGAAATCCGGGACTTCAACACCGGGGAGCTGTTTTTT. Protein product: CASSEIRDFNTGELFF. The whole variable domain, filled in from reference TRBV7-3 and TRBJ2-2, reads GAGVSQTPSNKVTEKGKYVELRCDPISGHTALYWYRQSLGQGPEFLIYFQGTGAADDSGLPNDRFFAVRPEGSVSTLKIQRTERGDSAVYLCASSEIRDFNTGELFFGEGSRLTVL.

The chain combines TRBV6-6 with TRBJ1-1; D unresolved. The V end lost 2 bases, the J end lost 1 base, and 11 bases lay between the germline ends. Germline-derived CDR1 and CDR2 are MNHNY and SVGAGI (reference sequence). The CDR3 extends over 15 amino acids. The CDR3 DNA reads TGTGCCAGCAGTTACGGCGGAGAAGGGAACACTGAAGCTTTCTTT. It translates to CASSYGGEGNTEAFF.